The present TCR beta chain was sequenced within a study of blood T cell repertoires in COVID-19. Profiling relied on immunoSEQ multiplex PCR, and the TCRdb table lists in-frame clones only, not all of them. This table holds hundreds of thousands of clones, less than 90% found once. The CDR3 is 15 amino acids. Trimming took 6 bases from V and 5 from J; bases not matched to a gene: 9. CDR1 is ENHRY, CDR2 SYGVKD, per germline. The TCR sequence derives from a woman aged 25 to 39 who had been exposed to COVID-19. The chain recombines TRBV10-3 with TRBJ2-3; 9 bases match TRBD2. The sequencing input was PBMCs or T cells enriched from blood (not recorded which). The CDR3, as DNA: TGTGCCATCAGGACAGATAGCGGGGGTGGAGATACGCAGTATTTT. The encoded protein is CAIRTDSGGGDTQYF.